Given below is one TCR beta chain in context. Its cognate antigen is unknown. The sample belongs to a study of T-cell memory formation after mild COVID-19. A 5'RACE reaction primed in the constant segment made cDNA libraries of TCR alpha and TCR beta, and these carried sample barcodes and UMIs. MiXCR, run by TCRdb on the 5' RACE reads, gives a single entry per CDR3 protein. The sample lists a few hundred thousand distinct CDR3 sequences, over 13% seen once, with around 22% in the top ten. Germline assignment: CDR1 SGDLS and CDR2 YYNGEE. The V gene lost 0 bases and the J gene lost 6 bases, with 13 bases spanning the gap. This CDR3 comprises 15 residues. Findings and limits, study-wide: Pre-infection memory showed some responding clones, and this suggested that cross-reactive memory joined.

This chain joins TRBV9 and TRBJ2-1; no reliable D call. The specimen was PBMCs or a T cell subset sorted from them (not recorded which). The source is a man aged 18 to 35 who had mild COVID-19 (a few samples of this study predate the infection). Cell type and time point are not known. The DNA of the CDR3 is TGTGCCAGCAGCGTAGTCGGGTCCCGGTCCAATGAGCAGTTCTTC. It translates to CASSVVGSRSNEQFF.